This TCR beta chain was retrieved from a study of T cells in localized non-small cell lung cancer. With V trimmed by 1 base and J by 4 bases, 8 bases remained unmatched. Germline V lookup: CDR1 SGHTA, CDR2 FQGNSA. CDR3 length: 16 residues. Overall study results and limits: Adjacent lung exhibited a median of around 60 among the 100 most abundant tumor clones. Exceeding tumor, uninvolved adjacent lung had the highest T cell clonality. Higher T cell density in the blood was associated with longer overall survival, whereas higher adjacent-lung clonality associated with shorter survival. Sequencing involved a lone tumor region, leaving heterogeneity possible.

This clone came up once. Antigen: not known. TCRdb's copy holds only in-frame clones and misses some; the assay was immunoSEQ multiplex PCR. The sample holds about 36,000 clones, approximately 90% seen once. Material: peripheral blood, obtained before any cancer treatment. The clonotype was recovered from a woman aged 35-75 years with stage I lung adenocarcinoma. The chain has TRBV7-2 and TRBJ2-5; 8 bases fit TRBD2. CDR3 sequence reads: CASSLVAGGLRETQYF. The CDR3 nucleotides read TGTGCCAGCAGCTTAGTTGCGGGGGGCCTACGAGAGACCCAGTACTTC.